The source of this T cell receptor beta chain is a study of blood T cell repertoires in COVID-19. About the study: From T cells, B-cell-depleted T cells, or PBMCs came the material, which was cDNA or gDNA.

In the original workflow: How many nucleated cells were present was estimated from reference gene primer amplification. Profiled with immunoSEQ multiplex PCR; TCRdb holds only in-frame clones, not every one. V, J and clone size derive from that table, while D and trimming were established from the DNA sequence. This repertoire shows some 260,000 clones, 88% found once; its top ten account for about 0.7%. Unmatched junction bases numbered 3, after V lost 8 bases and J lost 0 bases. The CDR3 is made up of 14 amino acids. The germline gives CDR1 LNHDA, CDR2 SQIVND (reference sequence). This sequence originates from a human donor in a cohort sampled during active COVID-19. The sample comprised peripheral blood. The rearrangement joins TRBV19 to TRBJ2-2; 7 nucleotides align to TRBD1. The CDR3 coding sequence is TGTGCCAGTGAGGGACAGACGAACACCGGGGAGCTGTTTTTT. This translates into CASEGQTNTGELFF.